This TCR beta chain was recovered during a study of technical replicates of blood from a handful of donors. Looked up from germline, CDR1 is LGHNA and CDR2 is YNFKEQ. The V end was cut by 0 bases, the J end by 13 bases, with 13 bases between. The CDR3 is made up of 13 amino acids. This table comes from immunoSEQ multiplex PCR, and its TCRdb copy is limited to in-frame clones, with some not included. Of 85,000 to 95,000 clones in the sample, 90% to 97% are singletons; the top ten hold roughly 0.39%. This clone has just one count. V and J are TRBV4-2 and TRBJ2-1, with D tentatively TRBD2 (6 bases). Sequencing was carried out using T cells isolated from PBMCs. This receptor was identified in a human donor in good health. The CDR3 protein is CASSQDVLAPQFF. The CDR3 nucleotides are TGTGCCAGCAGCCAAGATGTCCTAGCGCCCCAGTTCTTC.